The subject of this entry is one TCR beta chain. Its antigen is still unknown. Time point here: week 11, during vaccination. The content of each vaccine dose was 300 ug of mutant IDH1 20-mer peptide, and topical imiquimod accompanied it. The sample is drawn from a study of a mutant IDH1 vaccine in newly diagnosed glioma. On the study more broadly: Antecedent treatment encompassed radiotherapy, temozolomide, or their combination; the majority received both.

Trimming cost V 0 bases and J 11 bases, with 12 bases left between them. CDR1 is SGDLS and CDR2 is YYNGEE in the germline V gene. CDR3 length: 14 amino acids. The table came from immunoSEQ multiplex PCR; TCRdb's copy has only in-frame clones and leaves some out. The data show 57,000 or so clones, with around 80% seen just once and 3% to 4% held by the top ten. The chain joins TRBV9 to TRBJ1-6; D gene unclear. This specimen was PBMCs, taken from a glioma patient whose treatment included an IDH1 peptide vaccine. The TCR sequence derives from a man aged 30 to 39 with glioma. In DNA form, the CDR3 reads TGTGCCAGCAGCGTAGACGGCAGCTCCGCACCCCTCCACTTT. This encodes CASSVDGSSAPLHF.